These 27 T cell receptor beta chains share one sample of origin, sequenced in a study of human T cells and chemical hapten exposure. Total RNA was isolated from unfractionated whole blood. TCRdb re-analysed the 5' RACE reads in MiXCR, keeping a single row per CDR3 protein. The sample yields 95,000 to 120,000 distinct CDR3 sequences, roughly a fifth seen once. The source of these receptors is a human donor in good health.

Comment on this clonotype: The junction differs from germline at one of its ends, possibly a read error. V usage is TRBV12-3 or TRBV12-4 and J usage is TRBJ1-6, with no clear D. The CDR3 is 14 amino acids. The CDR3 sequence is CASSIAATYSPLHF. CDR3 nucleotide sequence: TGTGCCAGCAGTATAGCGGCGACCTATTCACCCCTCCACTTT.

V is TRBV5-4 and J is TRBJ2-5, with D perhaps TRBD2 (6 bases). Germline values: CDR1 SGHNT, CDR2 YYREEE (reference sequence). The V end was cut by 0 bases, the J end by 4 bases, with 10 bases between. This CDR3 region has 14 residues. The CDR3 nucleotides are TGTGCCAGCAGCTTGGAATGGGACTTAGAGACCCAGTACTTC. Translated: CASSLEWDLETQYF.

CDR3 sequence: CASSPTGTLPQHF. The CDR3 nucleotides read TGTGCCAGCTCACCTACCGGGACCCTCCCCCAGCATTTT. The chain recombines TRBV18 with TRBJ1-5; a weak D match, TRBD1 (5 bases). This CDR3 is built from 13 residues. Trimming pared 3 bases from V and 10 bases from J, leaving 13 bases between. Germline V gives CDR1 KGHSH, CDR2 LQKENI.

The CDR3 loop is CSARDPLVTFEQYF. CDR3 coding DNA: TGCAGTGCTAGAGACCCGTTGGTGACATTCGAGCAGTACTTC. The J gene is TRBJ2-7, the V gene TRBV20-1; no clear D gene. V lost 0 bases, J lost 6 bases, and 15 bases lay in between. The germline gives CDR1 DFQATT, CDR2 SNEGSKA (reference sequence). The CDR3 loop spans 14 amino acids.

CDR3 sequence: CATSEPRQGWHEQFF. CDR3 nucleotides: TGTGCCACCAGTGAGCCGAGACAGGGGTGGCATGAGCAGTTCTTC. J is TRBJ2-1 and V is TRBV24-1; 8 bases fit TRBD1. Germline V gene data show CDR1 as KGHDR and CDR2 as SFDVKD. This CDR3 has 15 residues. J lost 8 bases, V lost 4 bases, and 9 bases had no gene match.

This clonotype has just a few counts. The genes are TRBV11-2 and TRBJ2-1; the D is unclear. Trimming shortened V by 2 bases and J by 9 bases, and 11 bases separated the two germline ends. Germline CDR1 reads SGHAT; CDR2 reads FQNNGV. The CDR3 loop spans 13 amino acids. CDR3 DNA sequence: TGTGCCAGCAGCTTAACTACCCTCGGTGAGCAGTTCTTC. Amino acids: CASSLTTLGEQFF.

This clonotype was detected only a few times. The chain combines TRBV29-1 with TRBJ2-1; D is undetermined. Trimming stripped 7 bases from V and 0 bases from J, with 13 bases between. This CDR3 has 14 amino acids. Germline CDR1 reads SQVTM; CDR2 reads ANQGSEA. CDR3 amino acids: CSATFTSSYNEQFF. The CDR3 nucleotides are TGCAGCGCTACGTTCACGAGCTCCTACAATGAGCAGTTCTTC.

This clonotype appeared a few times. The J gene is TRBJ2-3, the V gene TRBV5-4; D is unclear. V was trimmed by 3 bases and J by 6 bases, leaving 11 bases between them. This CDR3 comprises 13 residues. In germline, CDR1 is SGHNT, CDR2 YYREEE (reference sequence). CDR3 region: CASSSTEQDTQYF. Here the CDR3 DNA reads TGTGCCAGCAGCTCAACCGAGCAGGATACGCAGTATTTT.

This clonotype was observed a handful of times. The V and J genes are TRBV2 and TRBJ2-1; 7 nucleotides line up with TRBD1. CDR3 size: 16 residues. From germline, CDR1 is SNHLY and CDR2 FYNNEI. The trim removed 5 bases at V and 3 bases at J, leaving 10 bases unmatched. The CDR3 spells CASSRGPGTVYNEQFF. The CDR3, as DNA: TGTGCCAGCAGTCGGGGTCCCGGGACAGTCTACAATGAGCAGTTCTTC.

Many counts were recorded for this clonotype. The gene calls are TRBV5-8 and TRBJ1-1; D unclear. Germline values: CDR1 SGHTS, CDR2 YDEGEE. The CDR3 is 16 residues long. V dropped 0 bases and J dropped 5 bases, with 17 bases sitting between them. CDR3 coding DNA: TGTGCCAGCAGCTTGGTCGGCACGGGCATGGGAACTGAAGCTTTCTTT. This encodes CASSLVGTGMGTEAFF.

The sample holds many counts of this clonotype. This rearrangement joins TRBV14 to TRBJ2-7; 9 bases line up with TRBD1. The germline V gene has CDR1 SGHDN and CDR2 FVKESK. The CDR3 is 14 residues long. V was clipped by 5 bases and J by 10 bases; unmatched bases: 12. This CDR3 reads CASSSRQGDPRQYF. In DNA form, the CDR3 reads TGTGCCAGCAGCTCCCGACAGGGGGACCCCAGACAGTACTTC.

This clonotype was detected only a few times. The chain links TRBV24-1 to TRBJ2-7; the D gene is possibly TRBD1 (5 bases). CDR3 length: 13 amino acids. Trimming left V 7 bases short and J 9 bases short, with 18 bases between. The germline V gene encodes CDR1 KGHDR and CDR2 SFDVKD. CDR3 protein: CATSLSDSPTQYF. The CDR3 bases are TGTGCCACCAGCCTATCAGACAGCCCAACGCAGTACTTC.

This clonotype was observed a handful of times. The chain links TRBV29-1 to TRBJ2-1; D possibly corresponds to TRBD2 (6 bases). The germline V gene encodes CDR1 SQVTM and CDR2 ANQGSEA. There are 10 residues in the CDR3. Between the trimmed V and J ends, which lost 5 bases and 8 bases, there was a span of 7 bases. The CDR3 sequence: CSVTGDEQFF. Written as DNA, the CDR3 is TGCAGCGTTACGGGAGATGAGCAGTTCTTC.

This clonotype appeared a few times. The V call is TRBV9, the J call TRBJ2-1, with TRBD2 as a possible D gene (6 bases). CDR3 length: 16 residues. The ends were cut back, 4 bases at V and 7 bases at J, with 21 bases in the middle. CDR1 and CDR2 (germline): SGDLS, YYNGEE. CDR3 bases: TGTGCCAGCAGCTCCAGGGAGGCGAAGACACGGAATGAGCAGTTCTTC. This gives the protein CASSSREAKTRNEQFF.

This clonotype has only a few counts. This chain links TRBV28 with TRBJ1-4, with a possible D match to TRBD1 (5 bases). This CDR3 is built from 15 residues. CDR1 MDHEN and CDR2 SYDVKM come from the germline V gene. The germline V and J ends were trimmed by 6 bases and 5 bases, with 16 bases remaining between them. Written as DNA, the CDR3 is TGTGCCAGCAGATCATCCGGGACGGGAAATGAAAAACTGTTTTTT. Its protein is CASRSSGTGNEKLFF.

This chain links TRBV7-9 with TRBJ1-4; the D is unclear. The length of the CDR3 is 14 residues. Trimming removed 3 bases from V and 5 bases from J, with 10 bases in between. Germline CDR1 and CDR2: SEHNR and FQNEAQ (reference sequence). DNA of the CDR3: TGTGCCAGCAGCTTGTGGGGAGAGAATGAAAAACTGTTTTTT. It codes for CASSLWGENEKLFF.

This clonotype was seen more than once but under ten times. The chain couples TRBV30 to TRBJ2-7, with D perhaps matching TRBD2 (5 bases). V was pared by 2 bases and J by 2 bases, with 10 bases between. This CDR3 spans 13 amino acids. CDR1 is GTSNPN and CDR2 is SVGIG in the germline V gene (reference sequence). CDR3 loop: CAWSQEGPYEQYF. CDR3 nucleotide sequence: TGTGCCTGGAGTCAAGAGGGTCCCTACGAGCAGTACTTC.

This clonotype was detected only a few times. This sequence joins TRBV28 and TRBJ2-1; TRBD2 agrees at 9 bases. This CDR3 spans 16 amino acids. The germline gives CDR1 MDHEN, CDR2 SYDVKM. V dropped 4 bases and J dropped 4; count of bases not matched to a gene: 8. Here the CDR3 reads CASSSPGLAKYNEQFF. Written as DNA, the CDR3 is TGTGCCAGCAGTTCCCCCGGACTAGCGAAGTACAATGAGCAGTTCTTC. The entire variable domain, with the rest obtained from reference TRBV28 and TRBJ2-1, is as follows: DVKVTQSSRYLVKRTGEKVFLECVQDMDHENMFWYRQDPGLGLRLIYFSYDVKMKEKGDIPEGYSVSREKKERFSLILESASTNQTSMYLCASSSPGLAKYNEQFFGPGTRLTVL.

The chain is built from TRBV6-6 and TRBJ2-3; 9 bases are shared with TRBD1. CDR1 is MNHNY, CDR2 SVGAGI, per germline (reference sequence). This CDR3 has 16 residues. Trimming at V came to 7 bases and at J to 7 bases, leaving 15 bases not matched to a gene. CDR3 amino acids: CASIQGGTGSMNTQYF. As DNA, the CDR3 is TGTGCCAGCATCCAAGGAGGGACAGGGAGTATGAATACGCAGTATTTT.

The V call is TRBV7-9, the J call TRBJ2-3; D is possibly TRBD1 or TRBD2 (6 bases each). Trimming took 7 bases from V and 4 from J, leaving 15 bases between them. The CDR3 loop spans 14 amino acids. Germline CDR1 reads SEHNR; CDR2 reads FQNEAQ (reference sequence). The CDR3 is CASTRSGEADTQYF. CDR3 coding DNA: TGTGCCAGCACCCGCTCAGGGGAGGCAGATACGCAGTATTTT.

The chain uses TRBV28 and TRBJ2-5, with D unresolved. V was pared by 3 bases and J by 2 bases, with 25 bases between. From germline, CDR1 is MDHEN and CDR2 SYDVKM. The CDR3 is 19 amino acids. The CDR3 reads CASSFRSWGGQPLQETQYF. CDR3 nucleotides: TGTGCCAGCAGTTTTCGGTCTTGGGGTGGGCAGCCGTTACAAGAGACCCAGTACTTC. Full variable domain (rest looked up from reference TRBV28 and TRBJ2-5): DVKVTQSSRYLVKRTGEKVFLECVQDMDHENMFWYRQDPGLGLRLIYFSYDVKMKEKGDIPEGYSVSREKKERFSLILESASTNQTSMYLCASSFRSWGGQPLQETQYFGPGTRLLVL.

This clonotype was recorded a few times. The V call is TRBV2, the J call TRBJ1-4; no clear D gene. The CDR3 covers 15 residues. V was trimmed by 9 bases and J by 5 bases, leaving 19 bases between them. Germline V gene lookup returns CDR1 SNHLY and CDR2 FYNNEI. The CDR3 loop is CASKGAQMWNEKLFF. CDR3 nucleotide sequence: TGTGCCAGTAAGGGAGCCCAGATGTGGAATGAAAAACTGTTTTTT.

This clonotype was observed a handful of times. CDR3 region: CASSPRQGSYEQYF. The CDR3 region has the DNA TGTGCCAGCAGCCCCCGACAGGGGTCCTACGAGCAGTACTTC. V is TRBV7-2 and J is TRBJ2-7, with 8 bases aligning to TRBD1. V was clipped by 5 bases and J by 1 base; unmatched bases: 4. This CDR3 has 14 amino acids. The V gene's germline CDR1 is SGHTA and CDR2 FQGNSA.

The chain employs TRBV6-6 and TRBJ2-3; possibly TRBD1 for D (5 bases). V lost 2 bases and J 1 base, leaving 13 bases between the germline ends. The CDR3 sequence is 16 residues long. CDR1 is MNHNY, CDR2 SVGAGI, per germline (reference sequence). CDR3 in amino acids: CASSYPQGAGTDTQYF. For the CDR3, the DNA is TGTGCCAGCAGTTACCCCCAGGGTGCCGGCACAGATACGCAGTATTTT.

The rearrangement uses TRBV6-5 and TRBJ2-1; D is perhaps TRBD2 (7 bases). Germline V gives CDR1 MNHEY, CDR2 SVGAGI. The length of the CDR3 is 16 residues. V lost 7 bases and J lost 1, with 17 bases in between. CDR3 region: CASTRGGAGSYNEQFF. CDR3 coding DNA: TGTGCCAGCACCAGAGGGGGGGCAGGGTCCTACAATGAGCAGTTCTTC.

This clonotype was observed a handful of times. J is TRBJ2-2 and V is TRBV27; D remains ambiguous. The CDR3 extends over 12 amino acids. Looked up from germline, CDR1 is MNHEY and CDR2 is SMNVEV (reference sequence). V was shortened by 8 bases and J by 6 bases, with 10 bases between the two germline ends. CDR3 nucleotides: TGTGCCAGCCGGCTCCAGTCCGGGGAGCTGTTTTTT. Translated, it gives CASRLQSGELFF.

V and J are TRBV7-9 and TRBJ2-3; TRBD2 aligns across 9 bases. This CDR3 spans 14 amino acids. V shed 8 bases, J shed 4 bases, and the junction held 7 bases outside the gene matches. CDR1 is SEHNR, CDR2 FQNEAQ, per germline (reference sequence). CDR3 nucleotide sequence: TGTGCCAGCTCGGCTAGCGGGATCTCAGATACGCAGTATTTT. It translates to CASSASGISDTQYF.